This passage covers 25 T cell receptor beta chains from one sample sequenced in a study of early T cells in non-severe SARS-CoV-2 infection. TCRdb re-analysed the 5' RACE reads in MiXCR, keeping a single row per CDR3 protein. The data contain tens of thousands of distinct CDR3 sequences, 11% to 15% of them seen just once; the ten biggest clones take up roughly 9.7%. Sequencing used whole blood. The receptors here all came from an adult who was a healthcare worker with PCR-confirmed SARS-CoV-2 infection or an uninfected control (not recorded which).

This clonotype was detected a few times. The chain links TRBV6-1 to TRBJ2-3, with 16 bases that match TRBD2. CDR3 length: 17 residues. The V segment lost 6 bases and the J segment 6 bases; nucleotides outside the gene matches: 9. Germline CDR1 reads MNHNS; CDR2 reads SASEGT. CDR3 DNA sequence: TGTGCCAGCAGATCGGGACTAGCGGGGGGGCCTAAGGATACGCAGTATTTT. Translation: CASRSGLAGGPKDTQYF.

At least ten counts were recorded for this clonotype. This chain joins TRBV5-5 and TRBJ1-2, with 8 nucleotides matching TRBD1. CDR1 and CDR2 (germline): SGHKS, YYEKEE (reference sequence). The CDR3 loop spans 13 amino acids. V was clipped by 4 bases and J by 7 bases; unmatched bases: 6. CDR3 sequence reads: CASSVTGDGGYTF. CDR3 coding DNA: TGTGCCAGCAGCGTGACAGGGGATGGTGGCTACACCTTC.

The J gene is TRBJ2-5, the V gene TRBV12-5, with a tentative D call TRBD2 (5 bases). Germline loops: CDR1 LGHNT, CDR2 FRNRAP. The V end lost 6 bases, the J end lost 7 bases, and 18 bases lay between the germline ends. This CDR3 contains 14 residues. The CDR3 loop is CASGEAGEYATQYF. The CDR3, as DNA: TGTGCTAGTGGAGAGGCGGGTGAATATGCGACCCAGTACTTC.

This chain links TRBV16 with TRBJ1-1; D is perhaps TRBD1 (5 bases). Germline V gene data show CDR1 as KGHSY and CDR2 as FQNENV. V shed 0 bases and J shed 4 bases, with 9 bases lying between them. The CDR3 contains 14 residues. The CDR3: CASSQSGGGTEAFF. Here the CDR3 DNA reads TGTGCCAGCAGCCAATCGGGCGGGGGCACTGAAGCTTTCTTT. Together with reference TRBV16 and TRBJ1-1, the CDR3 gives the full variable domain: GEEVAQTPKHLVRGEGQKAKLYCAPIKGHSYVFWYQQVLKNEFKFLISFQNENVFDETGMPKERFSAKCLPNSPCSLEIQATKLEDSAVYFCASSQSGGGTEAFFGQGTRLTVV.

The chain has TRBV20-1 and TRBJ2-7; 9 bases agree with TRBD1. This CDR3 is built from 17 residues. The V gene end was trimmed by 0 bases and the J gene end by 6 bases; junction bases not matched to a gene: 15. CDR1 DFQATT and CDR2 SNEGSKA come from the germline V gene (reference sequence). The CDR3 DNA follows: TGCAGTGCTAGAGAACTTAATCCGGGACAGGGCGCTTCCGAGCAGTACTTC. Translated, it gives CSARELNPGQGASEQYF.

This clonotype was detected only a few times. The chain joins TRBV19 to TRBJ2-3, with 8 bases that match TRBD1. This CDR3 is 16 amino acids long. CDR1 is LNHDA and CDR2 is SQIVND in the germline V gene (reference sequence). V shed 2 bases and J 3 bases; nucleotides not matched to a gene: 7. CDR3 DNA: TGTGCCAGTAGTATACCCCGGGACAGGAGGACAGATACGCAGTATTTT. Translating it yields CASSIPRDRRTDTQYF. Based on the CDR3 plus reference TRBV19 and TRBJ2-3, the full variable domain is DGGITQSPKYLFRKEGQNVTLSCEQNLNHDAMYWYRQDPGQGLRLIYYSQIVNDFQKGDIAEGYSVSREKKESFPLTVTSAQKNPTAFYLCASSIPRDRRTDTQYFGPGTRLTVL.

This clonotype was counted between two and nine times. The chain has TRBV29-1 and TRBJ1-1; no definite D call. Germline V CDR1 and CDR2: SQVTM, ANQGSEA. Trimming stripped 4 bases from V and 4 bases from J, with 10 bases between. The length of the CDR3 is 12 residues. CDR3 coding DNA: TGCAGCGTTGTTCTGGTCTCCACTGAAGCTTTCTTT. Residues: CSVVLVSTEAFF.

This clonotype was counted at least ten times. This chain joins TRBV6-5 and TRBJ2-7; possible D gene TRBD2, 6 bases. Germline assignment: CDR1 MNHEY and CDR2 SVGAGI. The CDR3 has 13 amino acids. The V end lost 4 bases, the J end lost 1 base, and 8 bases lay between the germline ends. CDR3 nucleotides: TGTGCCAGCAGTTTCGGGGGTTCCTACGAGCAGTACTTC. Protein product: CASSFGGSYEQYF.

CDR3 residues: CASSGEGGIGELFF. Here the CDR3 DNA reads TGTGCCAGCAGTGGCGAGGGCGGGATCGGGGAGCTGTTTTTT. This chain uses TRBV28 with TRBJ2-2; D is perhaps TRBD2 (6 bases). Germline loops: CDR1 MDHEN, CDR2 SYDVKM. The CDR3 loop spans 14 amino acids. V dropped 5 bases and J dropped 7 bases, with 14 bases sitting between them. The full variable domain, its missing parts supplied by reference TRBV28 and TRBJ2-2, is DVKVTQSSRYLVKRTGEKVFLECVQDMDHENMFWYRQDPGLGLRLIYFSYDVKMKEKGDIPEGYSVSREKKERFSLILESASTNQTSMYLCASSGEGGIGELFFGEGSRLTVL.

In its sample, this clonotype was seen a few times. The chain employs TRBV13 and TRBJ2-3, with a possible D match to TRBD2 (6 bases). Germline V CDR1 and CDR2: PRHDT, FYEKMQ (reference sequence). This CDR3 spans 14 amino acids. V was pared by 6 bases and J by 5 bases, with 15 bases between. CDR3 residues: CASSYGTLRDTQYF. CDR3 nucleotides: TGTGCCAGCAGTTACGGGACTCTCAGAGATACGCAGTATTTT.

The chain carries TRBV7-9 and TRBJ1-2; unclear D gene. V was pared by 0 bases and J by 8 bases, with 7 bases between. The CDR3 extends over 12 amino acids. Germline assignment: CDR1 SEHNR and CDR2 FQNEAQ (reference sequence). The CDR3 region has the DNA TGTGCCAGCAGCTTAGCTAGGGCCGGCTACACCTTC. It specifies CASSLARAGYTF.

This chain links TRBV20-1 with TRBJ2-3, with 8 positions matching TRBD2. V was clipped by 6 bases and J by 0 bases; unmatched bases: 5. This CDR3 is 14 amino acids long. Looked up from germline, CDR1 is DFQATT and CDR2 is SNEGSKA (reference sequence). Here the CDR3 DNA reads TGCAGTGCAAACTCGGGGGGGAGCACAGATACGCAGTATTTT. Its protein product is CSANSGGSTDTQYF.

The V call is TRBV19, the J call TRBJ1-5; D not certain. The CDR3 length is 17 residues. V was trimmed by 3 bases and J by 0 bases, leaving 15 bases between them. CDR1 is LNHDA and CDR2 is SQIVND in the germline V gene (reference sequence). The CDR3 region is CASSIRLTSNSNQPQHF. The CDR3 DNA reads TGTGCCAGTAGTATTCGACTAACCTCAAATAGCAATCAGCCCCAGCATTTT.

This clonotype was counted between two and nine times. The chain employs TRBV7-2 and TRBJ2-6; a possible D gene is TRBD1 (6 bases). V was shortened by 4 bases and J by 0 bases, with 25 bases between the two germline ends. The CDR3 consists of 21 residues. The V gene's germline CDR1 is SGHTA and CDR2 FQGNSA. CDR3 sequence reads: CASSSTFPLRDTSSGANVLTF. In DNA form, the CDR3 reads TGTGCCAGCAGCTCTACGTTCCCCCTCCGGGACACATCCTCTGGGGCCAACGTCCTGACTTTC. The full variable domain, its missing parts supplied by reference TRBV7-2 and TRBJ2-6, is GAGVSQSPSNKVTEKGKDVELRCDPISGHTALYWYRQSLGQGLEFLIYFQGNSAPDKSGLPSDRFSAERTGGSVSTLTIQRTQQEDSAVYLCASSSTFPLRDTSSGANVLTFGAGSRLTVL.

This clonotype was found a few times. V gene TRBV9 combines with J gene TRBJ2-7; D not certain. The germline gives CDR1 SGDLS, CDR2 YYNGEE. The CDR3 runs 14 residues. With 0 bases removed from V and 2 bases from J, the gap between germline ends came to 9 bases. Here the CDR3 DNA reads TGTGCCAGCAGCGTAGCAACATCTCCCTACGAGCAGTACTTC. Its protein product is CASSVATSPYEQYF.

This clonotype was seen only a few times. This rearrangement joins TRBV11-2 to TRBJ1-2; the D is unclear. Per germline, CDR1 SGHAT and CDR2 FQNNGV. The CDR3 is 16 amino acids. Trimming cost V 3 bases and J 1 base, with 15 bases left between them. The CDR3: CASSFGRAPGNYGYTF. CDR3 sequence (DNA): TGTGCCAGCAGCTTTGGGCGGGCCCCGGGTAACTATGGCTACACCTTC. The full variable domain, with the rest looked up from reference TRBV11-2 and TRBJ1-2, is EAGVAQSPRYKIIEKRQSVAFWCNPISGHATLYWYQQILGQGPKLLIQFQNNGVVDDSQLPKDRFSAERLKGVDSTLKIQPAKLEDSAVYLCASSFGRAPGNYGYTFGSGTRLTVV.

This rearrangement joins TRBV4-1 to TRBJ2-2; 8 bases line up with TRBD2. The CDR3 has 17 residues. V lost 4 bases and J lost 2; bases outside the gene matches: 9. Germline loops: CDR1 MGHRA, CDR2 YSYEKL. CDR3 in amino acids: CASSPGGSPTNTGELFF. As DNA, the CDR3 is TGCGCCAGCAGCCCGGGGGGGAGCCCAACCAACACCGGGGAGCTGTTTTTT.

The V gene is TRBV28, the J gene TRBJ1-1; no reliable D call. The CDR3 loop spans 12 amino acids. Trimming left V 7 bases short and J 0 bases short, with 6 bases between. Per the germline V gene, CDR1 is MDHEN and CDR2 is SYDVKM. The CDR3 bases are TGTGCCAGCAAGGTGATGAACACTGAAGCTTTCTTT. This gives the protein CASKVMNTEAFF.

This clonotype has a count of ten or more. The chain uses TRBV7-6 and TRBJ2-3; TRBD1 or TRBD2 may be the D gene (6 bases each). The CDR3 consists of 16 residues. Trimming stripped 3 bases from V and 0 bases from J, with 13 bases between. The germline gives CDR1 SGHVS, CDR2 FNYEAQ. The CDR3 DNA is TGTGCCAGCAGCTTGGACGGGGGCCGAAGCACAGATACGCAGTATTTT. Translated: CASSLDGGRSTDTQYF.

The chain carries TRBV7-4 and TRBJ1-2; D ambiguous. CDR3 size: 14 residues. V lost 4 bases and J 2 bases, leaving 11 bases between the germline ends. The germline CDR1 and CDR2 sequences are SGHVT and SQSDAQ. CDR3 region: CASSYFRSNYGYTF. The DNA of the CDR3 is TGTGCCAGCAGCTATTTCCGGTCAAACTATGGCTACACCTTC. The full variable domain, in which reference TRBV7-4 and TRBJ1-2 provide the parts outside the CDR3, is GAGVSQSPRYKVAKRGRDVALRCDSISGHVTLYWYRQTLGQGSEVLTYSQSDAQRDKSGRPSGRFSAERPERSVSTLKIQRTEQGDSAVYLCASSYFRSNYGYTFGSGTRLTVV.

This clonotype was seen many times. This chain connects TRBV7-9 to TRBJ2-3; D unclear. CDR3 size: 15 residues. V was shortened by 1 base and J by 2 bases, with 10 bases between the two germline ends. Germline V gene lookup returns CDR1 SEHNR and CDR2 FQNEAQ (reference sequence). CDR3 nucleotides: TGTGCCAGCAGCTTAGTGCCGGATTTCACAGATACGCAGTATTTT. It specifies CASSLVPDFTDTQYF.

In this sample, this clonotype turned up a few times. The V gene is TRBV3-1, the J gene TRBJ2-1; 7 bases fit TRBD2. The CDR3 totals 16 residues. Germline values: CDR1 LGHDT, CDR2 YNNKEL (reference sequence). V lost 3 bases, J lost 6 bases, and 11 bases stayed unmatched. The CDR3 here is CASSHPPGGWSNEQFF. CDR3 nucleotide sequence: TGTGCCAGCAGCCACCCTCCCGGGGGGTGGTCCAATGAGCAGTTCTTC.

This clonotype was counted a few times. J is TRBJ2-7 and V is TRBV11-2; TRBD1 matches at 9 bases. Per the germline V gene, CDR1 is SGHAT and CDR2 is FQNNGV. The CDR3 is 13 amino acids. The trim removed 5 bases at V and 6 bases at J, leaving 5 bases unmatched. The DNA for the CDR3 is TGTGCCAGCAGCCGCGGACAGGGGCTCGAGCAGTACTTC. Translation: CASSRGQGLEQYF.

The J gene is TRBJ2-2, the V gene TRBV12-3 or TRBV12-4; the D is unclear. This CDR3 contains 16 residues. With 6 bases removed from V and 1 base from J, the gap between germline ends came to 15 bases. CDR3 in DNA: TGTGCCAGCAGCCCTGAGCCCCCAATGAACACCGGGGAGCTGTTTTTT. Amino acid sequence: CASSPEPPMNTGELFF.

This clonotype was counted only a few times. This chain connects TRBV2 to TRBJ2-1; TRBD1 aligns across 10 bases. The V segment lost 4 bases and the J segment 6 bases; nucleotides outside the gene matches: 3. This CDR3 region has 14 residues. CDR1 is SNHLY and CDR2 is FYNNEI in the germline V gene. This CDR3 reads CASSGGQGINEQFF. In DNA, the CDR3 is TGTGCCAGCAGTGGGGGACAGGGGATCAATGAGCAGTTCTTC.